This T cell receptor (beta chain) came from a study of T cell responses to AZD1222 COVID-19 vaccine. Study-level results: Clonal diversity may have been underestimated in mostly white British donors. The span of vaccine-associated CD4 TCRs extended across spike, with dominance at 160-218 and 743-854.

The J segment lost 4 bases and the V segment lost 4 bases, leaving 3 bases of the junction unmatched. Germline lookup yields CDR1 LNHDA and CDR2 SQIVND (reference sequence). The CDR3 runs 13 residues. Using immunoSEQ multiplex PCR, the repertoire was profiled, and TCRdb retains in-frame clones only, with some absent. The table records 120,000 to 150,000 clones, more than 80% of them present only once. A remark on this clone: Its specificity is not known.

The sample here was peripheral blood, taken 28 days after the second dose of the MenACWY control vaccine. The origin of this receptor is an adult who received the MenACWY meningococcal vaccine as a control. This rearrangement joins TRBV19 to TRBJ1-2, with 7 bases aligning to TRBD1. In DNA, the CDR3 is TGTGCCAGTAGTAACGGACAGGCCTATGGCTACACCTTC. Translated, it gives CASSNGQAYGYTF.